Listed below are T cell receptor beta chains from one sample, sequenced in a study of regulatory T cells in long-lasting Graves disease. MiXCR, run by TCRdb on the multiplex PCR reads, gives a single entry per CDR3 protein. The data hold a few hundred thousand distinct CDR3 sequences, with around 11% observed a single time. This sample also belongs to another study, concerning T cells in Graves' hyperthyroidism and ophthalmopathy.

The sequencing here drew on peripheral blood mononuclear cells (PBMCs), taken at new diagnosis, from a patient treated with antithyroid drugs. The receptors derive from a woman under 30 with Graves disease. CDR3s leave out the opening cysteine and the closing phenylalanine or tryptophan.

v_call cdr3_aa
TRBV6-5 ASSYSKGAGSTEAF
TRBV7-6 ASSPYVGGYT
TRBV24-1 ASRGQGGEQF
TRBV18 ASSPPGSDRDTQY
TRBV20-1 SAKVWDRGRGDEQF
TRBV9 ASSVVMGGGQETQY
TRBV6-1 ASSPVSDTQY
TRBV11-2 ASSSQGQGRDTEAF
TRBV19 ASSEGNEAF
TRBV30 AWGSWTGIHGYT
TRBV6-1 ASSPWGGTEAF
TRBV3-1 ASSQDPPTSGPGGGTQY
TRBV9 ASSVGHGSFNYGYT
TRBV3-2 ASSQARRSGNTIY
TRBV20-1 SASEGSGGQETQY
TRBV6-5 ASSYGTGAYEQY
TRBV7-9 ASSLGAPAQVGGYT
TRBV6-5 ASSYGLPNTEAF
TRBV7-9 ASSLKVIPYNEQF
TRBV20-1 SAWTSVLPYEQF
TRBV5-5 ASSLELAGAREQF
TRBV19 ASSSRLAHEQF
TRBV30 AWRPSGSPGELF
TRBV6-2/TRBV6-3 ASSYVGAHQPQH
TRBV3-1 ASSRVAGGPYEQY
TRBV4-3 ASSQDPLITSGGANEQF
TRBV27 ASRLNRYSYEQY
TRBV3-1 ASRPRAGANVLT
TRBV11-2 ASSLGSTGLDYGYT
TRBV24-1 ATSDSGQGAVAYNEQF
TRBV5-5 ASSSKPTGGTYNEQF